The 22 T cell receptor beta chains in this list originate from one sample, sequenced in a study of OX40 agonist ivuxolimab in advanced cancers. Library prep was done by the immunoSEQ multiplex PCR assay. TCRdb limited this immuneACCESS table to in-frame rearrangements with V and J called. A share of clones is missing; checked studies link under half to unresolved V genes, and the rest is unexplained. This sample lists 20,000 or so clones; 86% were detected once. Clones ranked in the top ten supply more than 10% of the sample. The material sequenced was CD4+ or CD8+ T cells sorted from blood, taken in a trial of the OX40 agonist ivuxolimab. These receptors were collected from an adult with an advanced solid tumor such as melanoma, head and neck, liver or kidney cancer.

The chain employs TRBV25-1 and TRBJ2-5, with D possibly matching TRBD1 (6 bases). This CDR3 has 14 amino acids. Germline CDR1 reads MGHDK; CDR2 reads SYGVNS. Trimming stripped 7 bases from V and 4 bases from J, with 16 bases between. As DNA, the CDR3 is TGTGCCAGCACTTTACAGGGAGAGGGAGAGACCCAGTACTTC. Translating gives CASTLQGEGETQYF.

V usage is TRBV7-8 and J usage is TRBJ1-5; D may be TRBD1 (5 bases). The CDR3 contains 12 residues. The germline CDR1 and CDR2 sequences are SGHVS and FQNEAQ. V was pared by 4 bases and J by 8 bases, with 9 bases between. The CDR3 loop reads CASSWGREPQHF. The CDR3 DNA is TGTGCCAGCAGCTGGGGCAGGGAGCCCCAGCATTTT.

J is TRBJ2-5 and V is TRBV15; unclear D gene. V lost 0 bases and J lost 1, with 6 bases in between. The germline CDR1 and CDR2 sequences are LNHNV and YYDKDF (reference sequence). The CDR3 has 14 residues. CDR3 region: CATSRDLPQETQYF. CDR3 bases: TGTGCCACCAGCAGAGATCTACCCCAAGAGACCCAGTACTTC.

The gene calls are TRBV27 and TRBJ1-2; D is perhaps TRBD1 (6 bases). V lost 9 bases to trimming and J lost 10 bases, with 24 bases between them. The CDR3 contains 14 residues. Germline V lookup: CDR1 MNHEY, CDR2 SMNVEV (reference sequence). The CDR3 protein is CASGVRGDPGSYTF. In DNA, the CDR3 is TGTGCCAGTGGGGTAAGGGGGGACCCCGGCTCCTACACCTTC.

The rearrangement joins TRBV7-9 to TRBJ2-1; D gene ambiguous. Deletions cut 5 bases from V and 5 bases from J, with 16 bases between. The CDR3 is made up of 15 amino acids. Germline V gives CDR1 SEHNR, CDR2 FQNEAQ (reference sequence). The CDR3 region has the DNA TGTGCCAGCAGCCCAATGAGGAAAAACGACAATGAGCAGTTCTTC. It encodes CASSPMRKNDNEQFF. The entire variable domain, with the rest obtained from reference TRBV7-9 and TRBJ2-1, is as follows: DTGVSQNPRHKITKRGQNVTFRCDPISEHNRLYWYRQTLGQGPEFLTYFQNEAQLEKSRLLSDRFSAERPKGSFSTLEIQRTEQGDSAMYLCASSPMRKNDNEQFFGPGTRLTVL.

The chain carries TRBV27 and TRBJ2-3; D gene uncertain. V lost 5 bases and J lost 9, with 12 bases in between. CDR1 is MNHEY and CDR2 is SMNVEV in the germline V gene (reference sequence). The CDR3 is 12 residues long. This CDR3 reads CASSPLGRTQYF. DNA for the CDR3: TGTGCCAGCAGTCCCTTGGGTCGAACGCAGTATTTT.

The CDR3 here is CASSEWGVYEQYF. DNA for the CDR3: TGTGCCAGCAGTGAATGGGGGGTCTACGAGCAGTACTTC. The chain couples TRBV6-1 to TRBJ2-7, with a tentative D call TRBD2 (6 bases). The V end was cut by 2 bases, the J end by 3 bases, with 8 bases between. CDR1 MNHNS and CDR2 SASEGT come from the germline V gene. The CDR3 loop spans 13 amino acids.

This clone was picked up one time. The rearrangement links TRBV27 to TRBJ2-7, with D perhaps matching TRBD2 (6 bases). Germline V gene lookup returns CDR1 MNHEY and CDR2 SMNVEV (reference sequence). V lost 2 bases and J 0 bases, leaving 11 bases between the germline ends. This CDR3 has 15 residues. In DNA form, the CDR3 reads TGTGCCAGCAGTTTAGCGGGACGGAGCTCCTACGAGCAGTACTTC. Amino acids: CASSLAGRSSYEQYF.

V usage is TRBV27 and J usage is TRBJ2-1, with D possibly matching TRBD1 (6 bases). V lost 8 bases and J lost 4, with 18 bases in between. Germline V gives CDR1 MNHEY, CDR2 SMNVEV (reference sequence). The CDR3 consists of 15 residues. The CDR3: CASQGTAGLYNEQFF. CDR3 nucleotides: TGTGCCAGCCAGGGGACCGCCGGATTATACAATGAGCAGTTCTTC.

V usage is TRBV27 and J usage is TRBJ1-4; D remains unclear. This CDR3 has 15 amino acids. Germline loops: CDR1 MNHEY, CDR2 SMNVEV (reference sequence). V lost 11 bases and J lost 6, with 22 bases in between. The CDR3 region is CAGALGITRDEKLFF. The CDR3 nucleotides read TGTGCCGGCGCCTTGGGTATAACGCGGGATGAAAAACTGTTTTTT.

CDR3 sequence reads: CASTPGGTGNYEQYF. DNA for the CDR3: TGTGCCAGCACCCCAGGGGGGACAGGGAACTACGAGCAGTACTTC. The rearrangement links TRBV6-5 to TRBJ2-7, with 9 bases matching TRBD1. V trimming: 7 bases; J trimming: 3 bases; junction bases outside the gene matches: 10. Per germline, CDR1 MNHEY and CDR2 SVGAGI. The CDR3 spans 15 residues.

The CDR3 loop reads CASSLRSQNIQYF. The CDR3 DNA reads TGTGCCAGCAGCCTCCGGTCCCAAAACATTCAGTACTTC. V and J are TRBV7-9 and TRBJ2-4; D uncertain. V was pared by 5 bases and J by 5 bases, with 10 bases between. The CDR3 is 13 residues long. The germline V gene has CDR1 SEHNR and CDR2 FQNEAQ (reference sequence). Full variable domain (outside the CDR3, taken from reference TRBV7-9 and TRBJ2-4): DTGVSQNPRHKITKRGQNVTFRCDPISEHNRLYWYRQTLGQGPEFLTYFQNEAQLEKSRLLSDRFSAERPKGSFSTLEIQRTEQGDSAMYLCASSLRSQNIQYFGAGTRLSVL.

The CDR3 DNA reads TGCGCCAGCAGCTTGGAGAGGGGAAACACCATATATTTT. Translating it yields CASSLERGNTIYF. V is TRBV5-1 and J is TRBJ1-3, with no clear D. CDR1 is SGHRS, CDR2 YFSETQ, per germline. The length of the CDR3 is 13 residues. Trimming took off 0 bases at V and 4 bases at J, with 5 bases between the two ends.

Details on this clone: In the same sample, other DNA sequences code for this CDR3. The chain couples TRBV7-9 to TRBJ1-1, with 8 nucleotides matching TRBD1. The germline CDR1 and CDR2 sequences are SEHNR and FQNEAQ (reference sequence). V lost 6 bases and J lost 7; bases outside the gene matches: 10. The CDR3 contains 14 residues. In DNA form, the CDR3 reads TGTGCCAGCAGTCTAACCAGGGGGCTTGATGAAGCTTTCTTT. Its protein is CASSLTRGLDEAFF.

The V gene is TRBV5-6, the J gene TRBJ2-7, with 12 bases matching TRBD2. Germline CDR1 SGHDT, CDR2 YYEEEE. The V gene end was trimmed by 5 bases and the J gene end by 2 bases; junction bases not matched to a gene: 5. The CDR3 spans 15 residues. Here the CDR3 reads CASSPSGGEAYEQYF. In DNA, the CDR3 is TGTGCCAGCAGTCCTAGCGGGGGGGAGGCCTACGAGCAGTACTTC.

The rearrangement joins TRBV7-6 to TRBJ2-7; the match to TRBD1 covers 7 bases. Trimming at V came to 5 bases and at J to 3 bases, leaving 4 bases not matched to a gene. This CDR3 comprises 13 residues. The germline gives CDR1 SGHVS, CDR2 FNYEAQ. The CDR3 reads CASSVQGDYEQYF. CDR3 coding DNA: TGTGCCAGCAGCGTCCAGGGGGACTACGAGCAGTACTTC.

V is TRBV10-1 and J is TRBJ2-2; 8 bases line up with TRBD1. Germline CDR1 is WNHNN and CDR2 is SYGVQD (reference sequence). V shed 6 bases, J shed 6 bases, and the junction held 9 bases outside the gene matches. CDR3 size: 15 residues. DNA of the CDR3: TGCGCCAGCAGCGCCCCGGGACAGGAGTCCGGGGAGCTGTTTTTT. Residues: CASSAPGQESGELFF.

The chain links TRBV10-3 to TRBJ2-4; D may match TRBD1 or TRBD2 (5 bases each). Looked up from germline, CDR1 is ENHRY and CDR2 is SYGVKD. The CDR3 loop spans 14 amino acids. V lost 3 bases and J lost 5, with 11 bases in between. The DNA for the CDR3 is TGTGCCATCAGTGATGGAAGGGACCAAAACATTCAGTACTTC. It encodes CAISDGRDQNIQYF.

This clone was found once. This chain joins TRBV5-4 and TRBJ1-1; possibly TRBD1 for D (5 bases). This CDR3 has 15 amino acids. Trimming shortened V by 2 bases and J by 5 bases, and 16 bases separated the two germline ends. Looked up from germline, CDR1 is SGHNT and CDR2 is YYREEE (reference sequence). The CDR3: CASSFPMGGRTEAFF. The CDR3, as DNA: TGTGCCAGCAGCTTCCCAATGGGGGGTCGGACTGAAGCTTTCTTT.

The chain carries TRBV5-6 and TRBJ2-7; possibly TRBD1 or TRBD2 for D (5 bases each). Germline values: CDR1 SGHDT, CDR2 YYEEEE. This CDR3 comprises 13 residues. V gave up 4 bases and J gave up 4 bases, with 12 bases separating them. The DNA for the CDR3 is TGTGCCAGCAGCCCGGGTGGGGGATACGAGCAGTACTTC. This sequence encodes CASSPGGGYEQYF.

The chain employs TRBV27 and TRBJ1-1; 7 bases agree with TRBD1. The CDR3 runs 15 residues. In germline, CDR1 is MNHEY, CDR2 SMNVEV (reference sequence). The junction had 8 bases not matched to a gene; V was cut back by 3 bases and J by 4 bases. The CDR3 sequence is CASSFSTGRGTEAFF. The CDR3, as DNA: TGTGCCAGCAGTTTCTCGACAGGGAGGGGCACTGAAGCTTTCTTT.

V and J are TRBV6-1 and TRBJ1-2; maybe TRBD1 (5 bases). The CDR3 covers 12 residues. V was shortened by 4 bases and J by 7 bases, with 10 bases between the two germline ends. Germline V gives CDR1 MNHNS, CDR2 SASEGT. The CDR3 loop reads CASSGREVGYTF. CDR3 nucleotide sequence: TGTGCCAGCAGTGGCAGGGAGGTTGGCTACACCTTC.